One and the same sample provided the 17 T cell receptor beta chains below, sequenced in a study of radiotherapy plus CTLA-4 blockade in lung cancer. Sequencing used immunoSEQ multiplex PCR; TCRdb keeps in-frame clones, though not all of them. The sample lists 25,000 to 35,000 clones; approximately 81% were seen once. The sample was peripheral blood, taken from a patient treated with radiotherapy plus ipilimumab. These receptors came from a human donor with non-small cell lung cancer that progressed on radiotherapy plus ipilimumab.

The V gene is TRBV27, the J gene TRBJ2-2, with D possibly TRBD1 on 6 matching bases. The CDR3 loop spans 16 amino acids. Germline loops: CDR1 MNHEY, CDR2 SMNVEV (reference sequence). V was trimmed by 0 bases and J by 4 bases, leaving 12 bases between them. CDR3 DNA sequence: TGTGCCAGCAGTTTATCGACAGGTCTGGGCACCGGGGAGCTGTTTTTT. Amino acids: CASSLSTGLGTGELFF.

The chain recombines TRBV29-1 with TRBJ2-3; TRBD2 matches 9 bases. Germline V CDR1 and CDR2: SQVTM, ANQGSEA. V lost 7 bases to trimming and J lost 6 bases; unmatched junction nucleotides: 11. This CDR3 spans 14 amino acids. Written as DNA, the CDR3 is TGCAGCGGGACCCATTCTAGCGGGGATGATACGCAGTATTTT. This gives the protein CSGTHSSGDDTQYF.

The genes are TRBV2 and TRBJ2-1; 12 bases are a match to TRBD2. The germline CDR1 and CDR2 sequences are SNHLY and FYNNEI. There are 15 residues in the CDR3. With 6 bases clipped from V and 12 bases from J, the junction kept 12 bases outside the gene matches. This CDR3 reads CASRSSSGRALGQFF. In DNA form, the CDR3 reads TGTGCCAGCAGAAGTTCTAGCGGGAGGGCCTTGGGGCAGTTCTTC.

This clone has more than one count but fewer than ten. The chain carries TRBV4-2 and TRBJ1-5, with D uncertain. The CDR3 consists of 17 residues. Trimming shortened V by 0 bases and J by 2 bases, and 14 bases separated the two germline ends. From germline, CDR1 is LGHNA and CDR2 YNFKEQ. In DNA, the CDR3 is TGTGCCAGCAGCCAAGACCCGGATGGGCAGGGCAATCAGCCCCAGCATTTT. Its protein product is CASSQDPDGQGNQPQHF.

The chain has TRBV9 and TRBJ2-5; 9 nucleotides line up with TRBD1. The assigned J gene may be wrong: the sequence end matches TRBJ2-7 better. Germline V gives CDR1 SGDLS, CDR2 YYNGEE. CDR3 length: 14 amino acids. The chain's CDR3 is CASSAGQGNYEQYF. The CDR3 DNA follows: TGTGCCAGCAGCGCGGGACAGGGTAACTACGAGCAGTACTTC.

This chain connects TRBV7-2 to TRBJ1-2; 10 bases are a match to TRBD1. The CDR3 totals 15 residues. J gave up 8 bases and V 0 bases, and 6 bases lay outside the gene matches. Germline values: CDR1 SGHTA, CDR2 FQGNSA. The CDR3 loop is CASSLAGTGAGGYTF. In nucleotides, the CDR3 is TGTGCCAGCAGCTTAGCTGGGACAGGGGCAGGGGGCTACACCTTC.

In this sample, this clone turned up once. The V call is TRBV28, the J call TRBJ2-1; the match to TRBD2 covers 13 bases. Germline lookup yields CDR1 MDHEN and CDR2 SYDVKM. This CDR3 comprises 15 residues. V lost 4 bases to trimming and J lost 7 bases; unmatched junction nucleotides: 4. CDR3 protein: CASSYGTSGMNEQFF. Here the CDR3 DNA reads TGTGCCAGCAGTTACGGGACTAGCGGGATGAATGAGCAGTTCTTC.

The chain couples TRBV29-1 to TRBJ2-5; a weak D match, TRBD1 (6 bases). The CDR3 length is 12 residues. The germline gives CDR1 SQVTM, CDR2 ANQGSEA. The V end lost 3 bases, the J end lost 7 bases, and 12 bases lay between the germline ends. The CDR3 region has the DNA TGCAGCGTTGAGAGGGGGATGGGGACCCAGTACTTC. Translated, it gives CSVERGMGTQYF.

This chain joins TRBV15 and TRBJ2-1; TRBD1 agrees at 8 bases. V shed 0 bases and J 4 bases; nucleotides not matched to a gene: 5. Germline V gene lookup returns CDR1 LNHNV and CDR2 YYDKDF (reference sequence). The CDR3 loop spans 16 amino acids. CDR3 sequence reads: CATSRERTGLYNEQFF. The CDR3 DNA is TGTGCCACCAGCAGAGAGAGGACAGGGTTATACAATGAGCAGTTCTTC.

CDR3 nucleotide sequence: TGTGCCAGCTCCGTCCGGGGAAACACCGGGGAGCTGTTTTTT. Its protein product is CASSVRGNTGELFF. The chain links TRBV18 to TRBJ2-2; D might be TRBD2 (5 bases). V was clipped by 6 bases and J by 2 bases, with 10 bases between them. The CDR3 is 14 amino acids. Germline CDR1 and CDR2: KGHSH and LQKENI.

The V call is TRBV5-6, the J call TRBJ2-2; TRBD2 aligns across 9 bases. Germline assignment: CDR1 SGHDT and CDR2 YYEEEE. The CDR3 consists of 16 residues. V gave up 4 bases and J gave up 5 bases; unmatched junction bases: 9. The CDR3 spells CASSTDLAGGTGELFF. Here the CDR3 DNA reads TGTGCCAGCAGCACCGACTTGGCGGGGGGGACCGGGGAGCTGTTTTTT.

The chain joins TRBV29-1 to TRBJ2-2, with D possibly matching TRBD2 (6 bases). The CDR3 length is 15 residues. Germline V CDR1 and CDR2: SQVTM, ANQGSEA. V gave up 4 bases and J gave up 4 bases, with 16 bases separating them. CDR3 DNA: TGCAGCGTTGGGCGGGATCGAGGCGGCACCGGGGAGCTGTTTTTT. Its translation is CSVGRDRGGTGELFF.

Comment on this clone: Other DNA sequences in the same sample also yield this CDR3. This chain uses TRBV7-3 with TRBJ2-3; 10 nucleotides agree with TRBD2. The ends lost 4 bases at V and 1 base at J; junction bases unmatched: 5. There are 16 residues in the CDR3. The V gene's germline CDR1 is SGHTA and CDR2 FQGTGA. DNA for the CDR3: TGTGCCAGCAGCTCAACCCTAGCGGGAGGCACAGATACGCAGTATTTT. Translation: CASSSTLAGGTDTQYF.

In nucleotides, the CDR3 is TGCAGCGCCGTGGGGGACATCTCCTACGAGCAGTACTTC. Its protein product is CSAVGDISYEQYF. The chain couples TRBV29-1 to TRBJ2-7, with D possibly being TRBD1 (6 bases). This CDR3 contains 13 residues. Germline lookup yields CDR1 SQVTM and CDR2 ANQGSEA. The V gene lost 7 bases and the J gene lost 0 bases, with 13 bases spanning the gap.

This chain connects TRBV4-1 to TRBJ2-5; D ambiguous. The CDR3 spans 12 residues. Trimming took off 3 bases at V and 5 bases at J, with 7 bases between the two ends. Per germline, CDR1 MGHRA and CDR2 YSYEKL. The CDR3 DNA is TGCGCCAGCAGCCACACCGTGGAGACCCAGTACTTC. Protein product: CASSHTVETQYF.

DNA of the CDR3: TGTGCCAGCAGCTTGGGGGCTGAAGCTTTCTTT. This gives the protein CASSLGAEAFF. The V gene is TRBV5-4, the J gene TRBJ1-1; D gene ambiguous. The CDR3 runs to 11 residues. V lost 0 bases and J 6 bases, leaving 3 bases between the germline ends. The germline V gene has CDR1 SGHNT and CDR2 YYREEE (reference sequence).

The chain employs TRBV6-5 and TRBJ2-1, with 11 bases lining up with TRBD2. The CDR3 sequence is 15 residues long. Per the germline V gene, CDR1 is MNHEY and CDR2 is SVGAGI. The V and J ends lost 6 bases and 3 bases, in that order; junction bases with no gene match: 4. CDR3 DNA: TGTGCCAGCAGATCTAGCGGGGGGATCTACAATGAGCAGTTCTTC. It encodes CASRSSGGIYNEQFF.